The entry below gives a single T cell receptor (beta chain) sequence along with its context. The data originate from a study of T-cell memory formation after mild COVID-19. One entry per CDR3 protein, called by TCRdb with MiXCR from the 5' RACE reads. The sample includes 350,000 to 450,000 distinct CDR3 sequences, around 28% of them seen just once. The sequence was obtained from an adult woman who had mild COVID-19 (a few samples of this study predate the infection). Cell type and time point are not known. Material: PBMCs or a T cell subset sorted from them (not recorded which).

The CDR3 reads CASSLRQGVMNEQFF. DNA for the CDR3: TGTGCCAGCAGCTTACGACAGGGCGTAATGAATGAGCAGTTCTTC. The chain carries TRBV7-9 and TRBJ2-1, with TRBD1 identical over 7 bases. There are 15 residues in the CDR3. The germline CDR1 and CDR2 sequences are SEHNR and FQNEAQ (reference sequence). J lost 7 bases, V lost 2 bases, and 8 bases had no gene match.